Presented here are 29 T cell receptor beta chains from one specimen sequenced in a study of CD8 T cells in Susac syndrome. With random hexamers, reverse transcription was performed on 0.5 to 1 ug of RNA. TCRdb ran MiXCR on the immunoSEQ multiplex PCR reads and lists one entry per CDR3 protein. The table includes approximately 190,000 distinct CDR3 sequences, 85% to 95% detected once. The sample consisted of CD8+ T cells from PBMCs. These receptors originate from a human donor with Susac syndrome.

CDR3 DNA: TGTGCCAGCAGCTCCTTGACTAGCGGACTACAAGAGACCCAGTACTTC. This translates into CASSSLTSGLQETQYF. The V and J genes are TRBV5-6 and TRBJ2-5, with 9 positions matching TRBD2. The germline V gene encodes CDR1 SGHDT and CDR2 YYEEEE. With 3 bases clipped from V and 2 bases from J, the junction kept 8 bases outside the gene matches. The CDR3 extends over 16 amino acids.

The V gene is TRBV3-1, the J gene TRBJ2-5; the match to TRBD2 covers 7 bases. Trimming removed 9 bases from V and 3 bases from J; junction bases left unmatched: 7. The CDR3 has 13 amino acids. Germline V gives CDR1 LGHDT, CDR2 YNNKEL (reference sequence). The CDR3: CARGASGKETQYF. In DNA form, the CDR3 reads TGTGCCAGAGGCGCTAGCGGCAAAGAGACCCAGTACTTC.

The chain joins TRBV4-1 to TRBJ1-5; 7 nucleotides match TRBD1. CDR3 size: 14 residues. Per the germline V gene, CDR1 is MGHRA and CDR2 is YSYEKL. With 4 bases clipped from V and 6 bases from J, the junction kept 6 bases outside the gene matches. CDR3 region: CASSPLRQGQPQHF. The CDR3, as DNA: TGCGCCAGCAGCCCCCTAAGACAGGGTCAGCCCCAGCATTTT.

The chain uses TRBV5-1 and TRBJ2-1; no clear D. Trimming took off 0 bases at V and 8 bases at J, with 12 bases between the two ends. Germline V lookup: CDR1 SGHRS, CDR2 YFSETQ. The CDR3 consists of 14 residues. The CDR3 DNA is TGCGCCAGCAGCTTGGAGGCGGCGTGGGATGAGCAGTTCTTC. Encoded protein: CASSLEAAWDEQFF.

This chain uses TRBV5-6 with TRBJ2-3; D not resolved. CDR1 and CDR2 (germline): SGHDT, YYEEEE. V was clipped by 1 base and J by 0 bases, with 6 bases between them. The CDR3 sequence is 14 residues long. CDR3 sequence reads: CASSLLPSTDTQYF. Here the CDR3 DNA reads TGTGCCAGCAGCTTGCTTCCAAGCACAGATACGCAGTATTTT.

The V and J genes are TRBV29-1 and TRBJ2-7; D is perhaps TRBD1 (5 bases). Trimming pared 6 bases from V and 4 bases from J, leaving 13 bases between. This CDR3 region has 12 residues. Looked up from germline, CDR1 is SQVTM and CDR2 is ANQGSEA. CDR3 coding DNA: TGCAGCGTGACGACAGAGACTTACGAGCAGTACTTC. It is translated as CSVTTETYEQYF.

This sequence joins TRBV28 and TRBJ2-3; 8 nucleotides agree with TRBD2. In germline, CDR1 is MDHEN, CDR2 SYDVKM. The V and J ends lost 1 base and 2 bases, in that order; junction bases with no gene match: 8. The CDR3 has 17 residues. CDR3 sequence (DNA): TGTGCCAGCAGTTTATTGAGGATTAGCGGGGTCACAGATACGCAGTATTTT. It yields the protein CASSLLRISGVTDTQYF.

The rearrangement uses TRBV11-2 and TRBJ1-1; the D gene is possibly TRBD1 (5 bases). Between the trimmed V and J ends, which lost 0 bases and 4 bases, there was a span of 12 bases. The CDR3 totals 15 residues. Germline V gives CDR1 SGHAT, CDR2 FQNNGV. The CDR3, as DNA: TGTGCCAGCAGCTTAGACCCTGTCAGGGTCACTGAAGCTTTCTTT. Its protein is CASSLDPVRVTEAFF.

This chain links TRBV7-3 with TRBJ2-2; D not resolved. V lost 5 bases and J lost 0, with 10 bases in between. Germline V gives CDR1 SGHTA, CDR2 FQGTGA. This CDR3 comprises 15 residues. The CDR3 protein is CASSPQLANTGELFF. The CDR3 DNA reads as TGTGCCAGCAGCCCCCAACTTGCGAACACCGGGGAGCTGTTTTTT.

The V gene is TRBV4-2, the J gene TRBJ2-2; D is undetermined. V was clipped by 0 bases and J by 1 base, with 6 bases between them. The CDR3 consists of 15 residues. The germline CDR1 and CDR2 sequences are LGHNA and YNFKEQ. CDR3 sequence: CASSQDPLNTGELFF. The CDR3 nucleotides are TGTGCCAGCAGCCAAGATCCCCTGAACACCGGGGAGCTGTTTTTT.

V and J are TRBV2 and TRBJ1-2; no reliable D call. V lost 9 bases and J 3 bases, leaving 14 bases between the germline ends. The CDR3 runs to 13 residues. In germline, CDR1 is SNHLY, CDR2 FYNNEI. In nucleotides, the CDR3 is TGTGCCAGGGATATAACGAGGGACTATGGCTACACCTTC. Its protein product is CARDITRDYGYTF. The complete variable domain, with remaining parts taken from reference TRBV2 and TRBJ1-2, reads EPEVTQTPSHQVTQMGQEVILRCVPISNHLYFYWYRQILGQKVEFLVSFYNNEISEKSEIFDDQFSVERPDGSNFTLKIRSTKLEDSAMYFCARDITRDYGYTFGSGTRLTVV.

This chain links TRBV6-6 with TRBJ2-5; TRBD1 aligns across 7 bases. Germline CDR1 MNHNY, CDR2 SVGAGI (reference sequence). The V and J ends lost 5 bases and 14 bases, in that order; junction bases with no gene match: 8. This CDR3 spans 11 amino acids. In nucleotides, the CDR3 is TGTGCCAGCAGTGCCCCGGGACAGTCATACTTC. The encoded protein is CASSAPGQSYF.

The chain is built from TRBV2 and TRBJ1-1; D gene ambiguous. Trimming cost V 3 bases and J 0 bases, with 5 bases left between them. The CDR3 totals 13 residues. Looked up from germline, CDR1 is SNHLY and CDR2 is FYNNEI. The CDR3 bases are TGTGCCAGCAGTGACGAGCTGAACACTGAAGCTTTCTTT. Translating it yields CASSDELNTEAFF.

This chain links TRBV28 with TRBJ1-4; 7 bases align to TRBD1. Germline V gives CDR1 MDHEN, CDR2 SYDVKM. V shed 6 bases, J shed 4 bases, and the junction held 5 bases outside the gene matches. The CDR3 is made up of 14 amino acids. The CDR3 sequence is CASSRGQNNEKLFF. CDR3 DNA: TGTGCCAGCAGCCGGGGACAGAATAATGAAAAACTGTTTTTT.

The chain joins TRBV29-1 to TRBJ2-7, with 9 nucleotides matching TRBD2. Trimming took 4 bases from V and 1 from J; bases not matched to a gene: 14. The CDR3 is 17 amino acids. The V gene's germline CDR1 is SQVTM and CDR2 ANQGSEA. In DNA form, the CDR3 reads TGCAGCGTTGTGGTCGCGGGAGGGTTCTTAGGGTCCTACGAGCAGTACTTC. Translated, it gives CSVVVAGGFLGSYEQYF.

A few counts support this clonotype. V and J are TRBV3-1 and TRBJ2-5; D call uncertain. The length of the CDR3 is 12 residues. V was pared by 1 base and J by 2 bases, with 2 bases between. Germline loops: CDR1 LGHDT, CDR2 YNNKEL (reference sequence). CDR3 amino acids: CASSQVQETQYF. Written as DNA, the CDR3 is TGTGCCAGCAGCCAAGTTCAAGAGACCCAGTACTTC.

This rearrangement joins TRBV10-3 to TRBJ2-4, with D possibly matching TRBD1 (6 bases). CDR1 and CDR2 (germline): ENHRY, SYGVKD. V was trimmed by 3 bases and J by 5 bases, leaving 11 bases between them. The CDR3 runs to 14 residues. Here the CDR3 reads CAISDPDRQNIQYF. DNA of the CDR3: TGTGCCATCAGTGACCCGGACAGACAAAACATTCAGTACTTC.

The chain recombines TRBV12-3 or TRBV12-4 with TRBJ1-4; D remains ambiguous. The CDR3 length is 16 residues. V was pared by 1 base and J by 0 bases, with 9 bases between. The CDR3 nucleotides are TGTGCCAGCAGTTTAGTCAGACATGCAACTAATGAAAAACTGTTTTTT. As protein: CASSLVRHATNEKLFF.

This clonotype was observed a few times. This chain joins TRBV18 and TRBJ2-3; maybe TRBD1 (6 bases). The V and J ends lost 4 bases and 4 bases respectively, with 9 bases between them. In germline, CDR1 is KGHSH, CDR2 LQKENI. This CDR3 region has 13 residues. The CDR3 DNA sequence: TGTGCCAGCTCACTACAGGGTGCAGATACGCAGTATTTT. Protein: CASSLQGADTQYF.

The chain links TRBV7-8 to TRBJ2-1, with D hard to call. The V gene's germline CDR1 is SGHVS and CDR2 FQNEAQ. The CDR3 consists of 15 residues. V lost 3 bases to trimming and J lost 6 bases, with 15 bases between them. The CDR3 is CASSFGLEITNEQFF. CDR3 DNA: TGTGCCAGCAGCTTCGGTCTAGAGATTACCAATGAGCAGTTCTTC.

This clonotype showed up just once. The V call is TRBV6-1, the J call TRBJ2-5, with 12 bases lining up with TRBD2. Per the germline V gene, CDR1 is MNHNS and CDR2 is SASEGT. The CDR3 runs 18 residues. The V segment lost 4 bases and the J segment 2 bases; nucleotides outside the gene matches: 11. This CDR3 is CASSVELAGGPKQETQYF. CDR3 nucleotide sequence: TGTGCCAGCAGTGTGGAGCTAGCGGGGGGGCCTAAGCAAGAGACCCAGTACTTC.

This clonotype was seen once. The gene calls are TRBV5-1 and TRBJ2-2; 8 positions agree with TRBD1. V lost 4 bases to trimming and J lost 3 bases; unmatched junction nucleotides: 5. Germline V lookup: CDR1 SGHRS, CDR2 YFSETQ. The CDR3 length is 15 residues. The CDR3 sequence: CASSPQGDYTGELFF. As DNA, the CDR3 is TGCGCCAGCAGCCCACAGGGGGACTACACCGGGGAGCTGTTTTTT.

The chain joins TRBV4-1 to TRBJ2-5, with 8 positions matching TRBD2. From germline, CDR1 is MGHRA and CDR2 YSYEKL. V shed 3 bases and J 1 base; nucleotides not matched to a gene: 7. This CDR3 is 16 amino acids long. The CDR3 protein is CASSHPGTSGQETQYF. CDR3 nucleotide sequence: TGCGCCAGCAGCCACCCCGGCACTAGCGGCCAAGAGACCCAGTACTTC.

The chain links TRBV5-1 to TRBJ2-7, with 12 bases lining up with TRBD2. The CDR3 loop spans 15 amino acids. Germline-derived CDR1 and CDR2 are SGHRS and YFSETQ. V lost 3 bases and J lost 7; bases outside the gene matches: 8. The CDR3 sequence: CASSWSSGRAGEQYF. DNA of the CDR3: TGCGCCAGCAGCTGGTCTAGCGGGAGGGCCGGAGAGCAGTACTTC.

The chain recombines TRBV12-3 or TRBV12-4 with TRBJ1-1; D is uncertain. Trimming took off 1 base at V and 1 base at J, with 10 bases between the two ends. The CDR3 runs 15 residues. Written as DNA, the CDR3 is TGTGCCAGCAGTTTAGGATCAAGTGGGAACACTGAAGCTTTCTTT. Protein sequence: CASSLGSSGNTEAFF.

The rearrangement uses TRBV30 and TRBJ1-2, with D hard to call. The CDR3 consists of 11 residues. The V gene lost 5 bases and the J gene lost 4 bases, with 8 bases spanning the gap. Germline CDR1 GTSNPN, CDR2 SVGIG (reference sequence). The CDR3 is CAWDGSYGYTF. In DNA form, the CDR3 reads TGTGCCTGGGACGGATCCTATGGCTACACCTTC.

This clonotype was observed a single time. The chain carries TRBV20-1 and TRBJ2-7; 7 bases fit TRBD2. Germline V gene lookup returns CDR1 DFQATT and CDR2 SNEGSKA (reference sequence). CDR3 length equals 13 residues. Here the CDR3 DNA reads TGCAGGGCCGACTCTGGCGGGAGCTACGAGCAGTACTTC. Translated: CRADSGGSYEQYF.

The CDR3 reads CATSDRTGEETQYF. In DNA, the CDR3 is TGTGCCACCAGTGATAGGACAGGGGAAGAGACCCAGTACTTC. The chain is built from TRBV24-1 and TRBJ2-5; 9 positions match TRBD1. Germline V lookup: CDR1 KGHDR, CDR2 SFDVKD. The CDR3 sequence is 14 residues long. Trimming took 3 bases from V and 3 from J; bases not matched to a gene: 1.

This clonotype occurred once. For the CDR3, the DNA is TGCAGTGCTAGACCTGACCATACAGATACGCAGTATTTT. The encoded protein is CSARPDHTDTQYF. The V and J genes are TRBV20-1 and TRBJ2-3; D remains ambiguous. Germline V gene sequence: CDR1 DFQATT, CDR2 SNEGSKA (reference sequence). The CDR3 is 13 amino acids. V lost 2 bases and J 3 bases, leaving 9 bases between the germline ends.